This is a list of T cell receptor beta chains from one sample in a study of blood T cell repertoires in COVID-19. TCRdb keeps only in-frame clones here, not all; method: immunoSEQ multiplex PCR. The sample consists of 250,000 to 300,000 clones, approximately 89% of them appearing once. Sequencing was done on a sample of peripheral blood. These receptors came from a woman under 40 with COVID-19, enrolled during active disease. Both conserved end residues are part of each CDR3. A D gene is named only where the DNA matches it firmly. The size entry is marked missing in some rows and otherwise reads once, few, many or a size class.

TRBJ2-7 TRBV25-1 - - TGTGCCAGCAGTCCTACGGGACTTAACTACGAGCAGTACTTC CASSPTGLNYEQYF
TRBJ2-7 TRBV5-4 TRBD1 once TGTGCCAGCAGCCAGGGACAGGGGGGAAACGAGCAGTACTTC CASSQGQGGNEQYF
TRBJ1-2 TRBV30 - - TGTGCCTGGAGGGAGGGACTTCCCCATGGCTACACCTTC CAWREGLPHGYTF
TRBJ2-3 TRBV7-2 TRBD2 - TGTGCCAGCAGCTTAGAAGCGGCTAGCGGGGGAGATACGCAGTATTTT CASSLEAASGGDTQYF
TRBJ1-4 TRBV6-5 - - TGTGCCAGCAGGGACCCGGGACAAGATGAAAAACTGTTTTTT CASRDPGQDEKLFF
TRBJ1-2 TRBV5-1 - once TGCGCCAGCAGCTTCCAGGGGAACTATGGCTACACCTTC CASSFQGNYGYTF
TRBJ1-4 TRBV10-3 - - TGTGCCATCAGTCCCAACAGGGAGTCTACAACTAATGAAAAACTGTTTTTT CAISPNRESTTNEKLFF
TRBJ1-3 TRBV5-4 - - TGTGCCAGCAGCTCAGAGTCATCAGGTTGGAGAAACACCATATATTTT CASSSESSGWRNTIYF
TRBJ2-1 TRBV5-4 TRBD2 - TGTGCCAGCAGCTCCCGTAGCGGGATCTCCTACAATGAGCAGTTCTTC CASSSRSGISYNEQFF
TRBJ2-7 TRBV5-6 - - TGTGCCAGCAGCTTCTACGGGAGAGGGTACGAGCAGTACTTC CASSFYGRGYEQYF
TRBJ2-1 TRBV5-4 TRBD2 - TGTGCCAGCAGCTTGGGGACTAGCGGGAGATACAATGAGCAGTTCTTC CASSLGTSGRYNEQFF